These 28 T cell receptor beta chains were all obtained from the same sample, sequenced in a study of CD8 T cells in Susac syndrome. RNA totalling about 0.45 to 1 ug underwent reverse transcription with random hexamers. One entry per CDR3 protein results from TCRdb running MiXCR on the immunoSEQ multiplex PCR reads. The table includes 180,000 or so distinct CDR3 sequences, just under 95% detected once. The sample taken for sequencing was CD4+ T cells from PBMCs. The receptor source for this set is a human donor with Susac syndrome.

The chain uses TRBV7-9 and TRBJ1-4; D is possibly TRBD1 (5 bases). The CDR3 loop spans 15 amino acids. CDR1 and CDR2 from the germline V gene are SEHNR and FQNEAQ (reference sequence). The V end was cut by 5 bases, the J end by 5 bases, with 15 bases between. Here the CDR3 DNA reads TGTGCCAGCAGCGCAACCGGGACGGTGAATGAAAAACTGTTTTTT. Protein: CASSATGTVNEKLFF.

The chain links TRBV6-5 to TRBJ2-7; TRBD1 matches at 9 bases. Germline V lookup: CDR1 MNHEY, CDR2 SVGAGI. The CDR3 consists of 15 residues. J was trimmed by 7 bases and V by 0 bases; bases with no gene match: 7. CDR3: CASSYSGQGSSEQYF. The CDR3 DNA reads TGTGCCAGCAGTTACTCGGGACAGGGATCTTCGGAGCAGTACTTC.

CDR3 amino acids: CASSTGTDNEQFF. The CDR3 coding sequence is TGTGCCAGCAGCACCGGGACAGACAATGAGCAGTTCTTC. V gene TRBV5-4 combines with J gene TRBJ2-1, with 7 positions matching TRBD1. The CDR3 is made up of 13 amino acids. V shed 4 bases, J shed 5 bases, and the junction held 3 bases outside the gene matches. CDR1 SGHNT and CDR2 YYREEE come from the germline V gene (reference sequence).

The CDR3 sequence is CSARVNEGQGAYEQYF. The CDR3 DNA is TGCAGTGCTAGAGTGAACGAGGGACAGGGGGCTTACGAGCAGTACTTC. J is TRBJ2-7 and V is TRBV20-1, with TRBD1 matching over 12 bases. Germline CDR1 reads DFQATT; CDR2 reads SNEGSKA (reference sequence). J was trimmed by 4 bases and V by 1 base; bases with no gene match: 8. The CDR3 sequence is 16 residues long.

The genes are TRBV7-2 and TRBJ2-7; D gene ambiguous. Trimming removed 5 bases from V and 9 bases from J, with 14 bases in between. This CDR3 contains 12 residues. Germline V lookup: CDR1 SGHTA, CDR2 FQGNSA. DNA for the CDR3: TGTGCCAGCAGCCTTACAGATTTGGTGCAGTACTTC. Its protein is CASSLTDLVQYF.

The DNA for the CDR3 is TGTGCCATCACCGGGACAGGGGGAGACTATGGCTACACCTTC. It encodes CAITGTGGDYGYTF. The chain combines TRBV10-3 with TRBJ1-2; 11 bases are a match to TRBD1. Per the germline V gene, CDR1 is ENHRY and CDR2 is SYGVKD. This CDR3 has 14 residues. J was trimmed by 3 bases and V by 7 bases; bases with no gene match: 4.

This clonotype was detected a few times. The chain has TRBV14 and TRBJ2-1; no definite D call. CDR1 is SGHDN, CDR2 FVKESK, per germline. The CDR3 runs 16 residues. Trimming stripped 1 base from V and 0 bases from J, with 10 bases between. The CDR3 protein is CASSQVGGSSYNEQFF. As DNA, the CDR3 is TGTGCCAGCAGCCAAGTGGGCGGAAGCTCCTACAATGAGCAGTTCTTC.

This CDR3 reads CSAQRGGYTGELFF. DNA of the CDR3: TGCAGTGCACAACGGGGGGGATACACCGGGGAGCTGTTTTTT. The V gene is TRBV20-1, the J gene TRBJ2-2, with 8 bases matching TRBD2. In germline, CDR1 is DFQATT, CDR2 SNEGSKA (reference sequence). CDR3 length equals 14 residues. V lost 6 bases to trimming and J lost 3 bases; unmatched junction nucleotides: 6.

The gene calls are TRBV5-4 and TRBJ2-1, with 10 nucleotides matching TRBD2. This CDR3 comprises 13 residues. The V gene's germline CDR1 is SGHNT and CDR2 YYREEE (reference sequence). The V and J ends lost 4 bases and 7 bases, in that order; junction bases with no gene match: 2. As DNA, the CDR3 is TGTGCCAGCAGCGGGACTAGCGAGAATGAGCAGTTCTTC. This codes for CASSGTSENEQFF.

CDR3 nucleotide sequence: TGCAGTGCTCACCGGCAGAACGTGGCCTACGAGCAGTACTTC. This codes for CSAHRQNVAYEQYF. The chain is built from TRBV20-1 and TRBJ2-7, with D unclear. The V end lost 5 bases, the J end lost 2 bases, and 16 bases lay between the germline ends. Germline V gene sequence: CDR1 DFQATT, CDR2 SNEGSKA (reference sequence). The CDR3 covers 14 residues.

This clonotype was seen just once. This sequence joins TRBV9 and TRBJ1-2; no definite D call. The CDR3 is 13 residues long. Germline V lookup: CDR1 SGDLS, CDR2 YYNGEE. V dropped 2 bases and J dropped 2 bases, with 7 bases sitting between them. CDR3 DNA sequence: TGTGCCAGCAGCGTCTCTGGAAACTATGGCTACACCTTC. Residues: CASSVSGNYGYTF.

V and J are TRBV5-1 and TRBJ2-6, with D unresolved. This CDR3 region has 15 residues. V was trimmed by 4 bases and J by 0 bases, leaving 8 bases between them. Germline loops: CDR1 SGHRS, CDR2 YFSETQ. The CDR3 bases are TGCGCCAGCAGCGCCACAGTCTCTGGGGCCAACGTCCTGACTTTC. Translating it yields CASSATVSGANVLTF.

The rearrangement joins TRBV5-6 to TRBJ2-3, with D unclear. Germline V gives CDR1 SGHDT, CDR2 YYEEEE. This CDR3 has 14 residues. Deletions cut 3 bases from V and 6 bases from J, with 14 bases between. The CDR3 is CASSSPVYMDTQYF. The DNA for the CDR3 is TGTGCCAGCAGCTCTCCCGTATATATGGATACGCAGTATTTT. Full variable domain (rest looked up from reference TRBV5-6 and TRBJ2-3): DAGVTQSPTHLIKTRGQQVTLRCSPKSGHDTVSWYQQALGQGPQFIFQYYEEEERQRGNFPDRFSGHQFPNYSSELNVNALLLGDSALYLCASSSPVYMDTQYFGPGTRLTVL.

The CDR3 region is CASSPFDRVEQYF. The DNA of the CDR3 is TGTGCCAGCTCACCCTTCGACAGGGTCGAGCAGTACTTC. The chain links TRBV18 to TRBJ2-7; 7 positions agree with TRBD1. Germline V gene sequence: CDR1 KGHSH, CDR2 LQKENI. The CDR3 has 13 amino acids. With 3 bases clipped from V and 6 bases from J, the junction kept 5 bases outside the gene matches.

This clonotype appeared a single time. V is TRBV7-9 and J is TRBJ2-1; D is possibly TRBD1 or TRBD2 (5 bases each). V lost 5 bases, J lost 10 bases, and 9 bases lay in between. Germline-derived CDR1 and CDR2 are SEHNR and FQNEAQ (reference sequence). The CDR3 totals 11 residues. DNA for the CDR3: TGTGCCAGCAGCCCCCGGGGCGAGCAGTTCTTC. Amino acids: CASSPRGEQFF.

This rearrangement joins TRBV29-1 to TRBJ1-5, with 9 positions matching TRBD1. This CDR3 has 14 residues. Germline-derived CDR1 and CDR2 are SQVTM and ANQGSEA. The CDR3 spells CASGAGTGLQPQHF. The CDR3 bases are TGCGCATCGGGGGCCGGGACAGGGCTTCAGCCCCAGCATTTT.

This chain connects TRBV4-1 to TRBJ1-1; D gene unclear. Trimming stripped 0 bases from V and 2 bases from J, with 7 bases between. CDR1 and CDR2 (germline): MGHRA, YSYEKL. The CDR3 is 14 amino acids. As DNA, the CDR3 is TGCGCCAGCAGCCAAGAGCCCGTCAACACTGAAGCTTTCTTT. This encodes CASSQEPVNTEAFF.

This clonotype has only a few counts. The chain uses TRBV5-1 and TRBJ1-2, with a possible D match to TRBD1 (6 bases). Germline-derived CDR1 and CDR2 are SGHRS and YFSETQ. The CDR3 consists of 16 residues. V lost 4 bases and J lost 0, with 16 bases in between. The CDR3 nucleotides read TGCGCCAGCAGCCTCGGTTGGACAGCGGCTAACTATGGCTACACCTTC. Amino acids: CASSLGWTAANYGYTF.

The gene calls are TRBV7-2 and TRBJ2-7, with D perhaps matching TRBD2 (5 bases). This CDR3 comprises 12 residues. The ends were cut back, 4 bases at V and 6 bases at J, with 10 bases in the middle. The V gene's germline CDR1 is SGHTA and CDR2 FQGNSA. The chain's CDR3 is CASSSTSREQYF. The CDR3 DNA follows: TGTGCCAGCAGCTCTACTAGTCGCGAGCAGTACTTC.

The V and J genes are TRBV29-1 and TRBJ2-7; D possibly corresponds to TRBD1 (6 bases). The germline V gene has CDR1 SQVTM and CDR2 ANQGSEA. V was cut by 4 bases and J by 2 bases, with 9 bases left in between. CDR3 length: 12 residues. CDR3 bases: TGCAGCGTTGCTAGGGACACCTACGAGCAGTACTTC. Amino acid sequence: CSVARDTYEQYF.

The J gene is TRBJ2-7, the V gene TRBV20-1; possibly TRBD2 for D (5 bases). V lost 5 bases, J lost 4 bases, and 18 bases lay in between. Germline V gene lookup returns CDR1 DFQATT and CDR2 SNEGSKA (reference sequence). CDR3 length: 14 amino acids. CDR3 sequence: CSAHHRDKHYEQYF. The CDR3 nucleotides read TGCAGTGCTCATCACCGGGATAAGCATTACGAGCAGTACTTC.

The chain carries TRBV28 and TRBJ2-1; 14 bases map to TRBD2. Germline CDR1 MDHEN, CDR2 SYDVKM. The CDR3 spans 16 residues. Germline trimming cut 2 bases from V and 6 bases from J; bases unmatched to any gene: 3. The DNA for the CDR3 is TGTGCCAGCAGTTTACCAGGACTAGCGGGAGGCAATGAGCAGTTCTTC. It is translated as CASSLPGLAGGNEQFF.

The gene calls are TRBV5-1 and TRBJ2-5, with TRBD1 matching 7 bases. Germline values: CDR1 SGHRS, CDR2 YFSETQ. The CDR3 runs to 14 residues. The junction had 5 bases not matched to a gene; V was cut back by 5 bases and J by 1 base. DNA of the CDR3: TGCGCCAGCAGGACAGGGCCTCCCCAAGAGACCCAGTACTTC. It codes for CASRTGPPQETQYF.

The V and J genes are TRBV20-1 and TRBJ2-3; D is possibly TRBD2 (5 bases). The CDR3 consists of 14 residues. CDR1 and CDR2 from the germline V gene are DFQATT and SNEGSKA (reference sequence). Deletions cut 7 bases from V and 6 bases from J, with 20 bases between. CDR3 protein: CSVEPRTPVDTQYF. For the CDR3, the DNA is TGCAGTGTCGAGCCCAGGACTCCAGTGGATACGCAGTATTTT.

A few counts support this clonotype. The chain employs TRBV29-1 and TRBJ2-5; perhaps TRBD2 as D (6 bases). The V gene lost 8 bases and the J gene lost 6 bases, with 19 bases spanning the gap. The CDR3 runs 13 residues. Germline lookup yields CDR1 SQVTM and CDR2 ANQGSEA. The CDR3 coding sequence is TGCAGCTCTGCGGGACGGGCCCAGAAGACCCAGTACTTC. Amino acids: CSSAGRAQKTQYF.

The CDR3 DNA reads TGTGCCAGCAGCTTAATGCGCGGACGGCGAAACACTGAAGCTTTCTTT. Its protein is CASSLMRGRRNTEAFF. The V call is TRBV13, the J call TRBJ1-1, with D unclear. From germline, CDR1 is PRHDT and CDR2 FYEKMQ (reference sequence). The CDR3 contains 16 residues. Trimming shortened V by 2 bases and J by 2 bases, and 15 bases separated the two germline ends.

The chain recombines TRBV30 with TRBJ1-3; D is uncertain. CDR3 length equals 20 residues. V lost 3 bases, J lost 0 bases, and 27 bases lay in between. Germline loops: CDR1 GTSNPN, CDR2 SVGIG (reference sequence). CDR3 protein: CAWSTFWPGEKPSSGNTIYF. CDR3 in DNA: TGTGCCTGGAGCACGTTTTGGCCAGGCGAAAAACCATCCTCTGGAAACACCATATATTTT.

The chain uses TRBV4-3 and TRBJ2-1; 8 nucleotides align to TRBD2. Unmatched junction bases numbered 7, after V lost 0 bases and J lost 3 bases. The germline V gene encodes CDR1 LGHNA and CDR2 YSLEER. The CDR3 spans 17 residues. CDR3 residues: CASSQDLGGRSYNEQFF. DNA for the CDR3: TGCGCCAGCAGCCAAGATCTGGGCGGGAGGAGCTACAATGAGCAGTTCTTC.